This passage covers 14 T cell receptor beta chains from one sample sequenced in a study of T cell repertoires in aging, cancer and after chemotherapy. Rearranged V-D-J TRB sequences were amplified with a mixed TRB-A/B primer pool. From the multiplex PCR reads, TCRdb called clonotypes with MiXCR, one entry per CDR3 protein. The table lists approximately 11,000 distinct CDR3 sequences, under 30% of them singletons. TCR beta rearrangements were amplified from peripheral blood genomic DNA. Sequenced: blood. Every receptor here comes from a human donor in good health.

This rearrangement joins TRBV29-1 to TRBJ2-5, with D possibly being TRBD1 (7 bases). Germline V gene data show CDR1 as SQVTM and CDR2 as ANQGSEA. Between the trimmed V and J ends, which lost 2 bases and 5 bases, there was a span of 24 bases. The CDR3 has 17 residues. In DNA, the CDR3 is TGCAGCGTTGAATATGGAGGGGGCCTTGGGTCGGGGGAGACCCAGTACTTC. It yields the protein CSVEYGGGLGSGETQYF.

The chain uses TRBV7-2 and TRBJ2-1; 14 bases are shared with TRBD2. The CDR3 spans 15 residues. The V and J ends lost 4 bases and 7 bases, in that order; junction bases with no gene match: 3. CDR1 is SGHTA, CDR2 FQGNSA, per germline. CDR3 nucleotides: TGTGCCAGCAGCTCATGGACTAGCGGGAGGAATGAGCAGTTCTTC. Protein sequence: CASSSWTSGRNEQFF.

A few counts support this clonotype. For the CDR3, the DNA is TGCAGTGCACCTATCGACGGTTCGAGCACTGAAGCTTTCTTT. It yields the protein CSAPIDGSSTEAFF. The V call is TRBV20-1, the J call TRBJ1-1, with D uncertain. In germline, CDR1 is DFQATT, CDR2 SNEGSKA (reference sequence). The CDR3 runs 14 residues. Deletions cut 6 bases from V and 4 bases from J, with 18 bases between.

The chain uses TRBV29-1 and TRBJ1-1; D might be TRBD1 (5 bases). The CDR3 runs to 13 residues. Germline values: CDR1 SQVTM, CDR2 ANQGSEA. V lost 8 bases and J lost 1, with 14 bases in between. The CDR3 DNA follows: TGCAGCCCGCCCCCCACAGGGAACACTGAAGCTTTCTTT. Encoded protein: CSPPPTGNTEAFF. The whole variable domain, remainder taken from reference TRBV29-1 and TRBJ1-1, is SAVISQKPSRDICQRGTSLTIQCQVDSQVTMMFWYRQQPGQSLTLIATANQGSEATYESGFVIDKFPISRPNLTFSTLTVSNMSPEDSSIYLCSPPPTGNTEAFFGQGTRLTVV.

This clonotype rates as medium-sized. V is TRBV6-5 and J is TRBJ2-7; D gene uncertain. The germline V and J ends were trimmed by 7 bases and 2 bases, with 6 bases remaining between them. This CDR3 has 11 amino acids. Germline V gene data show CDR1 as MNHEY and CDR2 as SVGAGI. The CDR3 DNA follows: TGTGCCAGCACCGCGGCCTACGAGCAGTACTTC. This gives the protein CASTAAYEQYF.

About this clonotype: One end of the junction is discordant with germline, which a read error may explain. The gene calls are TRBV4-3 and TRBJ1-1, with TRBD1 identical over 9 bases. CDR1 and CDR2 from the germline V gene are LGHNA and YSLEER. The CDR3 runs to 16 residues. CDR3 coding DNA: TGCGCCAGCAGCCACCAGGGGGACAGGGTGAACGCTGAAGCTTTCTTT. Translated, it gives CASSHQGDRVNAEAFF.

The sample holds a few counts of this clonotype. V gene TRBV11-2 combines with J gene TRBJ2-3; D ambiguous. The V end was cut by 6 bases, the J end by 2 bases, with 9 bases between. Germline V CDR1 and CDR2: SGHAT, FQNNGV. The length of the CDR3 is 13 residues. CDR3 DNA: TGTGCCAGCAGTCAGGATTACACAGATACGCAGTATTTT. It yields the protein CASSQDYTDTQYF.

This chain connects TRBV28 to TRBJ1-6; TRBD1 might be the D (5 bases). The germline V and J ends were trimmed by 2 bases and 7 bases, with 21 bases remaining between them. CDR1 and CDR2 from the germline V gene are MDHEN and SYDVKM. The CDR3 runs to 18 residues. The CDR3 here is CASSLIPSSGLENSPLHF. The CDR3 DNA reads as TGTGCCAGCAGTTTAATCCCCTCCTCAGGGCTGGAGAATTCACCCCTCCACTTT.

This chain links TRBV10-3 with TRBJ2-1; tentative D call: TRBD1 (7 bases). Germline CDR1 reads ENHRY; CDR2 reads SYGVKD. The CDR3 spans 12 residues. The V and J ends lost 9 bases and 7 bases respectively, with 13 bases between them. CDR3 nucleotides: TGTGCCATTCTTCAGGGGGGAAATGAGCAGTTCTTC. It yields the protein CAILQGGNEQFF.

The chain links TRBV30 to TRBJ2-5, with D unresolved. CDR1 and CDR2 from the germline V gene are GTSNPN and SVGIG (reference sequence). The CDR3 totals 10 residues. Trimming shortened V by 6 bases and J by 4 bases, and 6 bases separated the two germline ends. CDR3 coding DNA: TGTGCCTGTTCTCCAGAGACCCAGTACTTC. Amino acid sequence: CACSPETQYF. Filled out from reference TRBV30 and TRBJ2-5, the complete variable domain reads SQTIHQWPATLVQPVGSPLSLECTVEGTSNPNLYWYRQAAGRGLQLLFYSVGIGQISSEVPQNLSASRPQDRQFILSSKKLLLSDSGFYLCACSPETQYFGPGTRLLVL.

This sequence joins TRBV5-1 and TRBJ2-3, with 16 bases aligning to TRBD2. The CDR3 is made up of 18 amino acids. V lost 4 bases, J lost 0 bases, and 5 bases stayed unmatched. Germline V lookup: CDR1 SGHRS, CDR2 YFSETQ. CDR3 coding DNA: TGCGCCAGCAGCGTGGGACTAGCGGGAGGGCCGAGCACAGATACGCAGTATTTT. Its translation: CASSVGLAGGPSTDTQYF.

This clonotype was counted between two and nine times. This chain links TRBV5-6 with TRBJ1-2, with 7 bases lining up with TRBD1. This CDR3 has 16 residues. V shed 0 bases, J shed 5 bases, and the junction held 10 bases outside the gene matches. Per the germline V gene, CDR1 is SGHDT and CDR2 is YYEEEE. The CDR3 region has the DNA TGTGCCAGCAGCTTGGCCCTCGCAGAGGGGGCTTATGGCTACACCTTC. Its protein is CASSLALAEGAYGYTF.

The chain couples TRBV4-3 to TRBJ2-7; 7 positions match TRBD1. CDR1 is LGHNA, CDR2 YSLEER, per germline. The J segment lost 6 bases and the V segment lost 8 bases, leaving 10 bases of the junction unmatched. This CDR3 has 13 amino acids. The CDR3 DNA is TGCGCCAGCTTACTGGGACAGTTCGGCGAGCAGTACTTC. Its protein is CASLLGQFGEQYF.

This chain links TRBV7-2 with TRBJ2-7, with D possibly matching TRBD2 (6 bases). Trimming took off 5 bases at V and 6 bases at J, with 23 bases between the two ends. CDR1 and CDR2 (germline): SGHTA, FQGNSA. This CDR3 is 16 amino acids long. The CDR3 DNA sequence: TGTGCCAGCAGCGTCCCCGGGACTTACCCCTTGTCCGAGCAGTACTTC. Protein: CASSVPGTYPLSEQYF.